The entry below describes one T cell receptor (beta chain). Its antigen is as yet unknown. The second PCR ran 7 to 11 cycles with a sample-barcoded 5' primer and J-beta primers. A template-switch adaptor containing 12 random nucleotides labeled each cDNA molecule. Via MiXCR, TCRdb re-called the 5' RACE reads, giving one row per CDR3 protein. The sample consists of around 2 million distinct CDR3 sequences, more than 35% of them appearing once. The sample is drawn from a study of blood T cells in healthy people across ages. Study-level background: T cells yielded about one barcoded beta molecule per two cells through template switching. Study-level points and caveats: In older individuals, TCR beta diversity per million T cells was lower, falling roughly linearly with age.

This CDR3 comprises 14 residues. V was shortened by 0 bases and J by 0 bases, with 6 bases between the two germline ends. The germline V gene has CDR1 ENHRY and CDR2 SYGVKD. This rearrangement joins TRBV10-3 to TRBJ2-7; D is ambiguous. This sequence originates from a human donor in good health. Sequencing was done on a sample of blood. The CDR3 nucleotides are TGTGCCATCAGTGAGTCAGCAGCCTCCTACGAGCAGTACTTC. Translating gives CAISESAASYEQYF.